Only a few counts were recorded for the clone carrying this T cell receptor beta chain. What it binds is unknown. Time point reported: newly diagnosed GD, antithyroid drugs for less than 3 months. From RNA extracted from PBMCs, the TCR library was made. The sample originates from a study of regulatory T cells in long-lasting Graves disease. V dropped 3 bases and J dropped 7 bases, with 14 bases sitting between them. Germline V gene lookup returns CDR1 SGHKS and CDR2 YYEKEE (reference sequence). CDR3 length: 14 residues. Whole-study findings and limits: The number of shared public clonotypes was higher in persistent patients (fewer than 3,000) than new patients (under 1,000).

CDR3-region Arm-PCR and iRepertoire HTBI primers produced the TCR beta libraries. TCRdb fed the multiplex PCR reads into MiXCR, producing one record per CDR3 protein. This repertoire shows a few hundred thousand distinct CDR3 sequences, over 15% found once; its top ten account for 25% to 30%. These same records also appear under a second study, on T cells in Graves' hyperthyroidism and ophthalmopathy. That paper notes: Exclusions: uncontrolled infection, other autoimmune disease, pregnancy, lactation. First-round RT-PCR with HTBI primers amplified the TCR CDR3 region.

The clonotype originates from a man in his forties or fifties with Graves disease. The sample consisted of peripheral blood mononuclear cells (PBMCs), taken at new diagnosis, from a patient treated with antithyroid drugs. This chain joins TRBV5-5 and TRBJ2-1, with D maybe TRBD2 (5 bases). This chain's CDR3 is CASSSYGSGNEQFF. The DNA for the CDR3 is TGTGCCAGCAGCTCATATGGATCGGGGAATGAGCAGTTCTTC. Together with reference TRBV5-5 and TRBJ2-1, the CDR3 gives the full variable domain: DAGVTQSPTHLIKTRGQQVTLRCSPISGHKSVSWYQQVLGQGPQFIFQYYEKEERGRGNFPDRFSARQFPNYSSELNVNALLLGDSALYLCASSSYGSGNEQFFGPGTRLTVL.